Listed below are T cell receptor beta chains from one sample, sequenced in a study of CD8 T cells in Susac syndrome. TCRdb used MiXCR to reprocess the immunoSEQ multiplex PCR reads, holding one entry per CDR3 protein. The table includes 100,000 to 150,000 distinct CDR3 sequences, about 94% detected once. Input material: CD8+ T cells from PBMCs. The receptors stem from a human donor with Susac syndrome. Both conserved end residues are part of each CDR3. Clone size is shown for a subset of rows, as once, few, many or a class of expanded clone.

clone size,V gene,J gene,CDR3 protein
NA,TRBV4-1,TRBJ2-1,CASSGGARYNEQFF
NA,TRBV6-5,TRBJ2-5,CASSLSQLQQETQYF
NA,TRBV10-3,TRBJ1-2,CATGGLGYGYTF
NA,TRBV30,TRBJ2-1,CAWSVGTGASDEQFF
NA,TRBV28,TRBJ2-5,CASSGGAGETQYF
NA,TRBV15,TRBJ1-6,CATSRGQGLTNSPLHF
NA,TRBV7-3,TRBJ2-1,CASSSRLGEDEQFF
NA,TRBV27,TRBJ1-2,CASSSSDYGYTF
NA,TRBV30,TRBJ1-2,CAWSATITVGYGYTF
NA,TRBV11-2,TRBJ2-1,CASSLDSGGHSIDEQFF
NA,TRBV14,TRBJ2-1,CASSQLMTVDEQFF
NA,TRBV4-1,TRBJ1-1,CASSQEARLNTEAFF
NA,TRBV7-8,TRBJ2-5,CASSLGREGAQQTQYF
NA,TRBV6-1,TRBJ2-7,CASSARTDFPYEQYF
NA,TRBV5-1,TRBJ2-2,CASSRASNTGELFF
NA,TRBV29-1,TRBJ2-5,CSVPRTSGRAPETQYF
NA,TRBV20-1,TRBJ2-2,CSAPKATGGAGELFF
NA,TRBV13,TRBJ1-1,CASSLGGTGPLNTEAFF
once,TRBV4-3,TRBJ2-3,CASSQDIGGTSTDTQYF
NA,TRBV2,TRBJ2-2,CASSDELLRHTGELFF
NA,TRBV30,TRBJ2-7,CAWTGRALDEQYF
NA,TRBV7-9,TRBJ2-3,CASSPKAGVQNTQYF